These 30 T cell receptor beta chains originate from one sample sequenced in a study of T cells in Graves' hyperthyroidism and ophthalmopathy. Regions amplified from RNA transcripts were the TCR beta CDR3 regions. TCR CDR3 regions were first amplified by RT-PCR with HTBI primers. TCRdb itself ran the multiplex PCR reads through MiXCR, one entry per CDR3 protein. This sample carries 300,000 to 350,000 distinct CDR3 sequences, 16% of them seen once, and the ten largest clones take roughly a third. Source material: blood. Receptor source: a man aged 25 to 40 with Graves' hyperthyroidism.

This clonotype was recorded many times. J is TRBJ2-2 and V is TRBV12-3 or TRBV12-4; TRBD1 is a possible D gene (5 bases). The V end was cut by 6 bases, the J end by 1 base, with 15 bases between. There are 16 residues in the CDR3. In nucleotides, the CDR3 is TGTGCCAGCAGCCCCCGACAGAGTCTGAACACCGGGGAGCTGTTTTTT. It encodes CASSPRQSLNTGELFF.

This clonotype was seen at least ten times. The chain recombines TRBV20-1 with TRBJ2-3, with 8 bases matching TRBD2. The V gene's germline CDR1 is DFQATT and CDR2 SNEGSKA (reference sequence). The V gene end was trimmed by 2 bases and the J gene end by 5 bases; junction bases not matched to a gene: 6. The CDR3 length is 14 residues. The CDR3, as DNA: TGCAGTGCTAGACAAGCGGGAGAAATAGATACGCAGTATTTT. Protein sequence: CSARQAGEIDTQYF.

The V call is TRBV20-1, the J call TRBJ2-7, with TRBD1 as a possible D gene (5 bases). Germline CDR1 reads DFQATT; CDR2 reads SNEGSKA (reference sequence). This CDR3 is built from 14 residues. V lost 4 bases, J lost 2 bases, and 15 bases lay in between. As DNA, the CDR3 is TGCAGTGCTATATCAGGGTCCCCTACCTACGAGCAGTACTTC. Amino acids: CSAISGSPTYEQYF.

The V call is TRBV4-1, the J call TRBJ1-2; D unclear. V lost 2 bases and J 0 bases, leaving 10 bases between the germline ends. The germline V gene has CDR1 MGHRA and CDR2 YSYEKL. This CDR3 contains 15 residues. CDR3 sequence: CASSQLGNANYGYTF. DNA of the CDR3: TGCGCCAGCAGCCAACTGGGGAACGCTAACTATGGCTACACCTTC.

The V call is TRBV28, the J call TRBJ2-7, with 7 positions matching TRBD2. V was clipped by 8 bases and J by 1 base; unmatched bases: 11. The CDR3 loop spans 15 amino acids. Germline lookup yields CDR1 MDHEN and CDR2 SYDVKM. Here the CDR3 DNA reads TGTGCCAGCCGACCAAGGGGAGGGCGGTCCTACGAGCAGTACTTC. It specifies CASRPRGGRSYEQYF.

As regards this clonotype: This may be a read error: a much more frequent sequence differs by one nucleotide. The CDR3 DNA sequence: TGTGCCAGCAGTTACTCGAACACCGGGGAGCTGTTTTTT. This translates into CASSYSNTGELFF. The V gene is TRBV6-2 or TRBV6-3, the J gene TRBJ2-2; D is ambiguous. The germline V gene encodes CDR1 MNHEY and CDR2 SVGEGT. The V end lost 0 bases, the J end lost 1 base, and 0 bases lay between the germline ends. This CDR3 is built from 13 residues.

V and J are TRBV6-4 and TRBJ2-1; TRBD2 matches at 11 bases. This CDR3 has 16 residues. After removal of 5 bases from V and 4 bases from J, the junction contained 7 bases not matched to a gene. Germline CDR1 and CDR2: MRHNA and SNTAGT. In nucleotides, the CDR3 is TGTGCCAGCAGTCCGACTAGCGGGAACAGTTACAATGAGCAGTTCTTC. Translation: CASSPTSGNSYNEQFF.

The chain is built from TRBV5-8 and TRBJ2-1; D is uncertain. Germline loops: CDR1 SGHTS, CDR2 YDEGEE. The CDR3 loop spans 16 amino acids. Trimming cost V 0 bases and J 0 bases, with 10 bases left between them. The CDR3 protein is CASSLANSLSYNEQFF. The DNA of the CDR3 is TGTGCCAGCAGCTTGGCCAACAGCCTCTCCTACAATGAGCAGTTCTTC.

This clonotype was counted at least ten times. The genes are TRBV7-8 and TRBJ2-1, with D unclear. Germline V gene data show CDR1 as SGHVS and CDR2 as FQNEAQ. Trimming took off 0 bases at V and 5 bases at J, with 8 bases between the two ends. The CDR3 spans 14 residues. The CDR3 reads CASSLAGSHNEQFF. The DNA of the CDR3 is TGTGCCAGCAGCTTAGCGGGATCCCACAATGAGCAGTTCTTC.

The gene calls are TRBV5-1 and TRBJ2-2, with unresolved D. Trimming shortened V by 0 bases and J by 0 bases, and 9 bases separated the two germline ends. Germline V gene sequence: CDR1 SGHRS, CDR2 YFSETQ. The CDR3 has 16 residues. The CDR3 bases are TGCGCCAGCAGCTTGGATAGTGGCCCGAACACCGGGGAGCTGTTTTTT. Residues: CASSLDSGPNTGELFF.

The gene calls are TRBV4-1 and TRBJ1-5; perhaps TRBD1 as D (6 bases). The CDR3 has 14 residues. Looked up from germline, CDR1 is MGHRA and CDR2 is YSYEKL. Trimming left V 0 bases short and J 6 bases short, with 9 bases between. The CDR3: CASSQDRGSQPQHF. In DNA form, the CDR3 reads TGCGCCAGCAGCCAAGACAGGGGAAGTCAGCCCCAGCATTTT.

In regard to this clonotype: Germline is not matched at one junction end, which may reflect a read error. V and J are TRBV11-1 and TRBJ2-7; 8 bases align to TRBD2. Per germline, CDR1 SGHAT and CDR2 FQDESV (reference sequence). The length of the CDR3 is 15 residues. The CDR3 reads CASSQGSGSSYEQYF. For the CDR3, the DNA is TGCGCCAGCAGCCAAGGCAGCGGGAGCTCCTACGAGCAGTACTTC.

J is TRBJ2-4 and V is TRBV30, with TRBD2 as a possible D gene (6 bases). Germline assignment: CDR1 GTSNPN and CDR2 SVGIG (reference sequence). Trimming pared 3 bases from V and 8 bases from J, leaving 8 bases between. This CDR3 region has 11 residues. CDR3 sequence: CAWSGEDIQYF. The CDR3 coding sequence is TGTGCCTGGAGCGGGGAGGACATTCAGTACTTC. The entire variable domain, with the rest obtained from reference TRBV30 and TRBJ2-4, is as follows: SQTIHQWPATLVQPVGSPLSLECTVEGTSNPNLYWYRQAAGRGLQLLFYSVGIGQISSEVPQNLSASRPQDRQFILSSKKLLLSDSGFYLCAWSGEDIQYFGAGTRLSVL.

This clonotype was seen many times. The chain combines TRBV10-3 with TRBJ1-2; D remains ambiguous. The CDR3 extends over 14 amino acids. Between the trimmed V and J ends, which lost 0 bases and 2 bases, there was a span of 7 bases. Per germline, CDR1 ENHRY and CDR2 SYGVKD. This CDR3 reads CAISESGKNYGYTF. CDR3 nucleotide sequence: TGTGCCATCAGTGAGTCCGGCAAAAACTATGGCTACACCTTC.

This clonotype was seen more than once but under ten times. This chain joins TRBV7-3 and TRBJ2-7, with 9 bases lining up with TRBD2. Germline V gene lookup returns CDR1 SGHTA and CDR2 FQGTGA. The CDR3 spans 17 residues. Losses at the gene ends were 4 bases for V and 2 bases for J; bases not matched to a gene: 12. The CDR3 DNA is TGTGCCAGCAGCTCCGGGGGCGCTAGCGGGGACCCCTACGAGCAGTACTTC. This encodes CASSSGGASGDPYEQYF.

The table lists this clonotype with many counts. The chain combines TRBV2 with TRBJ2-5, with 11 bases identical to TRBD2. J was trimmed by 5 bases and V by 8 bases; bases with no gene match: 13. Germline CDR1 is SNHLY and CDR2 is FYNNEI. The CDR3 loop spans 16 amino acids. The CDR3 DNA reads TGTGCCAGCCTCGGACTAGCGGGTCCCGTAAGGGAGACCCAGTACTTC. Amino acids: CASLGLAGPVRETQYF.

The genes are TRBV5-8 and TRBJ1-2; 8 bases fit TRBD1. The germline V gene encodes CDR1 SGHTS and CDR2 YDEGEE. Trimming cost V 3 bases and J 3 bases; bases outside gene matches: 4. This CDR3 has 14 residues. CDR3 in amino acids: CASSYRGTHYGYTF. The CDR3 bases are TGTGCCAGCAGCTACAGGGGGACCCACTATGGCTACACCTTC.

This clonotype was found a few times. The CDR3 loop reads CSASIGSRDGYTF. For the CDR3, the DNA is TGCAGTGCTAGCATCGGATCTAGGGATGGCTACACCTTC. V gene TRBV20-1 combines with J gene TRBJ1-2; D gene unclear. Germline assignment: CDR1 DFQATT and CDR2 SNEGSKA (reference sequence). This CDR3 region has 13 residues. Trimming left V 3 bases short and J 6 bases short, with 14 bases between.

V usage is TRBV12-5 and J usage is TRBJ1-1; no reliable D call. With 6 bases removed from V and 0 bases from J, the gap between germline ends came to 8 bases. Germline V gives CDR1 LGHNT, CDR2 FRNRAP. This CDR3 spans 13 amino acids. The CDR3, as DNA: TGTGCTAGTGGCGGAGTCTTGAACACTGAAGCTTTCTTT. Protein product: CASGGVLNTEAFF.

The sample holds many counts of this clonotype. The chain is built from TRBV27 and TRBJ1-1; TRBD1 might be the D (5 bases). Germline V lookup: CDR1 MNHEY, CDR2 SMNVEV (reference sequence). The V gene lost 2 bases and the J gene lost 7 bases, with 14 bases spanning the gap. CDR3 length: 14 residues. CDR3 sequence (DNA): TGTGCCAGCAGTTTAAGTGCATGGGGGGGTGAAGCTTTCTTT. It is translated as CASSLSAWGGEAFF.

In this sample, this clonotype turned up a few times. The J gene is TRBJ2-5, the V gene TRBV24-1; tentative D call: TRBD2 (7 bases). Deletions cut 0 bases from V and 5 bases from J, with 12 bases between. The CDR3 sequence is 15 residues long. Looked up from germline, CDR1 is KGHDR and CDR2 is SFDVKD. The CDR3 protein is CATSDLPGEGETQYF. The CDR3 DNA reads TGTGCCACCAGTGATTTGCCAGGGGAGGGGGAGACCCAGTACTTC.

This clonotype showed up many times. This sequence joins TRBV30 and TRBJ2-3; D call uncertain. Trimming cost V 1 base and J 2 bases, with 10 bases left between them. From germline, CDR1 is GTSNPN and CDR2 SVGIG (reference sequence). This CDR3 contains 14 residues. The CDR3 loop reads CAWSGFGFTDTQYF. DNA for the CDR3: TGTGCCTGGAGTGGGTTCGGGTTCACAGATACGCAGTATTTT. The variable domain in full, completed from reference TRBV30 and TRBJ2-3, reads SQTIHQWPATLVQPVGSPLSLECTVEGTSNPNLYWYRQAAGRGLQLLFYSVGIGQISSEVPQNLSASRPQDRQFILSSKKLLLSDSGFYLCAWSGFGFTDTQYFGPGTRLTVL.

On this clonotype itself: A single base separates this from a much larger clone, so it may be a read error. This rearrangement joins TRBV28 to TRBJ2-1; 9 positions agree with TRBD2. TRBJ2-7 explains the end of the DNA better; the J call may be wrong. This CDR3 spans 15 amino acids. Looked up from germline, CDR1 is MDHEN and CDR2 is SYDVKM. The CDR3 bases are TGTGCCAGCAGTCCTTTAGCGGGAGCGGACAATGAGCAGTACTTC. Protein: CASSPLAGADNEQYF.

This clonotype was found a few times. The V gene is TRBV6-1, the J gene TRBJ2-5; 7 nucleotides match TRBD2. CDR1 and CDR2 (germline): MNHNS, SASEGT. V shed 5 bases, J shed 0 bases, and the junction held 9 bases outside the gene matches. The CDR3 loop spans 16 amino acids. The CDR3 region is CASSSGVGGYQETQYF. DNA of the CDR3: TGTGCCAGCAGTTCGGGTGTGGGGGGGTACCAAGAGACCCAGTACTTC.

This clonotype was detected many times. The rearrangement links TRBV7-9 to TRBJ2-1; D unresolved. The V and J ends lost 3 bases and 8 bases respectively, with 8 bases between them. This CDR3 region has 12 residues. The germline V gene encodes CDR1 SEHNR and CDR2 FQNEAQ (reference sequence). The CDR3 region is CASSLGRDEQFF. For the CDR3, the DNA is TGTGCCAGCAGCTTGGGTCGGGATGAGCAGTTCTTC.

Notes on this clonotype: Germline is not matched at one junction end, which may reflect a read error. V is TRBV4-1 and J is TRBJ2-1; 11 nucleotides align to TRBD2. Germline V lookup: CDR1 MGHRA, CDR2 YSYEKL. This CDR3 has 20 residues. The CDR3 DNA reads TGCGCCAGCAGCCCCCTTAGCGGGAGGGGTGGCGGGAGCTCCTACAATGAGCAGTCCTTC. It is translated as CASSPLSGRGGGSSYNEQSF.

This clonotype was counted at least ten times. The J gene is TRBJ2-7, the V gene TRBV20-1; TRBD1 matches at 7 bases. CDR1 DFQATT and CDR2 SNEGSKA come from the germline V gene (reference sequence). The CDR3 is 14 residues long. V shed 7 bases and J 2 bases; nucleotides not matched to a gene: 11. The DNA for the CDR3 is TGCAGTGTTTTCCGGGACAGCAGGGCCTACGAGCAGTACTTC. Translating gives CSVFRDSRAYEQYF.

As regards this clonotype: This may come from a read error, since a much larger clone is one base off. This chain connects TRBV7-3 to TRBJ1-2, with D unresolved. The V and J ends lost 6 bases and 6 bases respectively, with 17 bases between them. The CDR3 extends over 14 amino acids. The germline V gene encodes CDR1 SGHTA and CDR2 FQGTGA. The CDR3 region has the DNA TGTGCCAGCAGGCCCGACCCGTCATCGGATGGCTACACCTTC. Amino acids: CASRPDPSSDGYTF.

This clonotype was seen more than once but under ten times. CDR3 residues: CASSSPSTNTEAFF. The CDR3 DNA is TGTGCCAGCAGTAGCCCATCGACAAACACTGAAGCTTTCTTT. The V call is TRBV6-2 or TRBV6-3, the J call TRBJ1-1; D unclear. This CDR3 is 14 amino acids long. CDR1 and CDR2 from the germline V gene are MNHEY and SVGEGT. V was shortened by 5 bases and J by 2 bases, with 12 bases between the two germline ends.

CDR3 nucleotides: TGCGCCAGCAGCTTGTTGGCGGGAGGGCAGATTGAGCAGTTCTTC. This translates into CASSLLAGGQIEQFF. The gene calls are TRBV5-1 and TRBJ2-1; TRBD2 agrees at 9 bases. V was clipped by 1 base and J by 9 bases; unmatched bases: 8. CDR3 length: 15 residues. Germline CDR1 SGHRS, CDR2 YFSETQ.